The T cell receptor (beta chain) described here comes from a study of CD8 T cells in Susac syndrome. The TEMRA cells underwent FACS enrichment, while the CD8+ and CD4+ T cells underwent negative isolation. cDNA came from roughly 0.53 to 1 ug RNA primed by random hexamers. TCRdb re-called the immunoSEQ multiplex PCR reads with MiXCR, one entry per CDR3 protein. This sample has about 280,000 distinct CDR3 sequences, with roughly 85% found just once. The clonotype originates from a human donor with multiple sclerosis. The sequenced material came from CD8+ T cells from PBMCs.

For the CDR3, the DNA is TGTGCCAGCAGCTTGTTCCCCCAGAGCTCCTACGAGCAGTACTTC. The encoded protein is CASSLFPQSSYEQYF. The gene calls are TRBV5-5 and TRBJ2-7; D not certain. Trimming took 1 base from V and 0 from J, leaving 11 bases between them. Per germline, CDR1 SGHKS and CDR2 YYEKEE (reference sequence). This CDR3 has 15 residues.